The rows below give T cell receptor beta chains drawn from one sample of a study of radiation and T cells in renal cell carcinoma. Clones were sequenced by immunoSEQ multiplex PCR, and TCRdb holds only the in-frame ones, with some missing. The data contain about 150,000 clones, 86% of them seen just once; the ten biggest clones take up over 15%. The sequences come from blood, collected from a patient whose treatment included radiotherapy and nephrectomy. These receptors all stem from a woman aged 45-65 years with renal cell carcinoma. The CDR3 runs from the conserved cysteine through the conserved F or W. Each record gives: CDR3 length, J gene, D gene, V gene, clone size, CDR3 DNA, CDR3 protein. D genes are given only for firm matches. Only some rows state a clone size, as once, few, many or a class for expanded clones.

len: 14; j_gene: TRBJ1-3; d_gene: .; v_gene: TRBV10-1; abundance: .; CDR3nt: TGCGCCAGCAGTCCAGGGATCTCTGGAAACACCATATATTTT; CDR3aa: CASSPGISGNTIYF
len: 14; j_gene: TRBJ1-2; d_gene: .; v_gene: TRBV2; abundance: .; CDR3nt: TGTGCCAGCAGTGAAGCGTATTTGGGAGATGGCTACACCTTC; CDR3aa: CASSEAYLGDGYTF
len: 12; j_gene: TRBJ1-2; d_gene: .; v_gene: TRBV19; abundance: .; CDR3nt: TGTGCCAGTAGTCCCCGGACGTCCGGCTACACCTTC; CDR3aa: CASSPRTSGYTF
len: 15; j_gene: TRBJ1-1; d_gene: .; v_gene: TRBV2; abundance: .; CDR3nt: TGTGCCAGCAGTGACATTGGCGGGGATAACACTGAAGCTTTCTTT; CDR3aa: CASSDIGGDNTEAFF
len: 12; j_gene: TRBJ1-1; d_gene: .; v_gene: TRBV28; abundance: .; CDR3nt: TGTGCCAGCAGTTTAGCTCAGCGCCAGGCTTTCTTT; CDR3aa: CASSLAQRQAFF
len: 13; j_gene: TRBJ1-1; d_gene: .; v_gene: TRBV5-6; abundance: .; CDR3nt: TGTGCCAGCAGCTTGGCCACGCTCAGTGAAGCTTTCTTT; CDR3aa: CASSLATLSEAFF
len: 14; j_gene: TRBJ2-5; d_gene: .; v_gene: TRBV7-2; abundance: .; CDR3nt: TGTGCCAGCAGCTCGAGGCGGGGACGTGAGACCCAGTACTTC; CDR3aa: CASSSRRGRETQYF
len: 14; j_gene: TRBJ2-7; d_gene: TRBD2; v_gene: TRBV5-1; abundance: .; CDR3nt: TGCGCCAGCAGCCCTTTAGCGGGGAACTACGAGCAGTACTTC; CDR3aa: CASSPLAGNYEQYF
len: 15; j_gene: TRBJ2-1; d_gene: .; v_gene: TRBV7-2; abundance: .; CDR3nt: TGTGCCAGCAGCTTAACACGGGGGCTTTACAATGAGCAGTTCTTC; CDR3aa: CASSLTRGLYNEQFF
len: 15; j_gene: TRBJ1-4; d_gene: TRBD1; v_gene: TRBV9; abundance: .; CDR3nt: TGTGCCAGCAGCGTCCGGGACAGGGCTAATGAAAAACTGTTTTTT; CDR3aa: CASSVRDRANEKLFF
len: 13; j_gene: TRBJ2-7; d_gene: .; v_gene: TRBV5-6; abundance: .; CDR3nt: TGTGCCAGCAGCTTAAATCAGGGGAGCGAGCAGTACTTC; CDR3aa: CASSLNQGSEQYF
len: 12; j_gene: TRBJ1-2; d_gene: .; v_gene: TRBV5-4; abundance: .; CDR3nt: TGTGCCAGCAGCCAACCGGTGGGGCCCTACACCTTC; CDR3aa: CASSQPVGPYTF
len: 12; j_gene: TRBJ1-3; d_gene: .; v_gene: TRBV6-1; abundance: .; CDR3nt: TGTGCCAGCAGTGAAGGTCTCAACACCATATATTTT; CDR3aa: CASSEGLNTIYF
len: 15; j_gene: TRBJ1-5; d_gene: .; v_gene: TRBV7-2; abundance: .; CDR3nt: TGTGCCAGCAGCTTAGGAGGGATTAGCAATCAGCCCCAGCATTTT; CDR3aa: CASSLGGISNQPQHF
len: 15; j_gene: TRBJ2-2; d_gene: TRBD1; v_gene: TRBV6-5; abundance: once; CDR3nt: TGTGCCAGCAGTTACAGGGGGCGCGGCACCGGGGAGCTGTTTTTT; CDR3aa: CASSYRGRGTGELFF
len: 15; j_gene: TRBJ1-4; d_gene: .; v_gene: TRBV15; abundance: .; CDR3nt: TGTGCCACCAGCAGAGATCGACAAGGGGATGAAAAACTGTTTTTT; CDR3aa: CATSRDRQGDEKLFF
len: 14; j_gene: TRBJ1-2; d_gene: .; v_gene: TRBV6-6; abundance: .; CDR3nt: TGTGCCAGCAGTTATGTGGACAGATCCTATGGCTACACCTTC; CDR3aa: CASSYVDRSYGYTF
len: 14; j_gene: TRBJ2-7; d_gene: .; v_gene: TRBV21-1; abundance: .; CDR3nt: TGTGCCAGCAGCAAAGGCCCGACAAGTTACGAGCAGTACTTC; CDR3aa: CASSKGPTSYEQYF
len: 13; j_gene: TRBJ2-1; d_gene: TRBD2; v_gene: TRBV10-2; abundance: .; CDR3nt: TGCGCCAGCCGAGCGGGGGCCCCCCATGAGCAGTTCTTC; CDR3aa: CASRAGAPHEQFF
len: 13; j_gene: TRBJ2-3; d_gene: .; v_gene: TRBV6-5; abundance: .; CDR3nt: TGTGCCAGCACAGGAGGGGTCACAGATACGCAGTATTTT; CDR3aa: CASTGGVTDTQYF
len: 16; j_gene: TRBJ2-1; d_gene: TRBD2; v_gene: TRBV5-1; abundance: .; CDR3nt: TGCGCCAGCAGCCACGGGGGGACTAGCGGGAGGGATGAGCAGTTCTTC; CDR3aa: CASSHGGTSGRDEQFF
len: 15; j_gene: TRBJ2-3; d_gene: TRBD1; v_gene: TRBV19; abundance: .; CDR3nt: TGTGCCAGTAGCAGGGGGCCCGCTAGCACAGATACGCAGTATTTT; CDR3aa: CASSRGPASTDTQYF
len: 17; j_gene: TRBJ2-1; d_gene: .; v_gene: TRBV5-1; abundance: .; CDR3nt: TGCGCCAGCAGCCTCCGGCCACGGGGAGCCTCCTACAATGAGCAGTTCTTC; CDR3aa: CASSLRPRGASYNEQFF
len: 17; j_gene: TRBJ2-7; d_gene: TRBD2; v_gene: TRBV7-2; abundance: once; CDR3nt: TGTGCCAGCAGCTTCCGACTAGCGGGAGGGGACTCCTACGAGCAGTACTTC; CDR3aa: CASSFRLAGGDSYEQYF
len: 11; j_gene: TRBJ2-5; d_gene: .; v_gene: TRBV7-2; abundance: once; CDR3nt: TGTGCCAGCAGCTTACTAGAGACCCAGTACTTC; CDR3aa: CASSLLETQYF
len: 16; j_gene: TRBJ2-2; d_gene: TRBD2; v_gene: TRBV9; abundance: .; CDR3nt: TGTGCCAGCACCCGACTAGCGGGGGCATTCACCGGGGAGCTGTTTTTT; CDR3aa: CASTRLAGAFTGELFF
len: 15; j_gene: TRBJ2-5; d_gene: TRBD2; v_gene: TRBV29-1; abundance: .; CDR3nt: TGCAGCGTTCTCAACGTTGTAGCGGGGGGACGGACCCAGTACTTC; CDR3aa: CSVLNVVAGGRTQYF
len: 16; j_gene: TRBJ1-6; d_gene: .; v_gene: TRBV7-9; abundance: few; CDR3nt: TGTGCCAGCAGTCTCACGGCCGGGGGATCGCAATCACCCCTCCACTTT; CDR3aa: CASSLTAGGSQSPLHF
len: 16; j_gene: TRBJ1-1; d_gene: .; v_gene: TRBV5-1; abundance: once; CDR3nt: TGCGCCAGCAGCTTGAACGGACGCTCGGTGAACACTGAAGCTTTCTTT; CDR3aa: CASSLNGRSVNTEAFF
len: 14; j_gene: TRBJ2-1; d_gene: TRBD2; v_gene: TRBV7-8; abundance: .; CDR3nt: TGTGCCAGCAATGCGGGAGATCCCTACAATGAGCAGTTCTTC; CDR3aa: CASNAGDPYNEQFF
len: 14; j_gene: TRBJ1-4; d_gene: .; v_gene: TRBV2; abundance: .; CDR3nt: TGTGCCAGCAAAAGGGCTGCAACTAATGAAAAACTGTTTTTT; CDR3aa: CASKRAATNEKLFF
len: 14; j_gene: TRBJ1-2; d_gene: .; v_gene: TRBV5-1; abundance: .; CDR3nt: TGCGCCAGCAGCTCGGCAGGGGACCACTATGGCTACACCTTC; CDR3aa: CASSSAGDHYGYTF
len: 13; j_gene: TRBJ2-2; d_gene: .; v_gene: TRBV6-6; abundance: .; CDR3nt: TGTGCCAGCCGACCCTTAAACACCGGGGAGCTGTTTTTT; CDR3aa: CASRPLNTGELFF
len: 14; j_gene: TRBJ2-5; d_gene: .; v_gene: TRBV7-9; abundance: .; CDR3nt: TGTGCCAGCAGCCGCCGCCTGGAAAGGGAGACCCAGTACTTC; CDR3aa: CASSRRLERETQYF
len: 12; j_gene: TRBJ2-3; d_gene: .; v_gene: TRBV5-6; abundance: .; CDR3nt: TGTGCCAGCAGCTTGGTTATAGATACGCAGTATTTT; CDR3aa: CASSLVIDTQYF
len: 14; j_gene: TRBJ1-5; d_gene: .; v_gene: TRBV27; abundance: once; CDR3nt: TGTGCCAGCAGTTTACAGGGGAGCAATCAGCCCCAGCATTTT; CDR3aa: CASSLQGSNQPQHF
len: 13; j_gene: TRBJ2-1; d_gene: .; v_gene: TRBV7-9; abundance: .; CDR3nt: TGTGCCAGCAGCTTAGAGTGGGCTGATGAGCAGTTCTTC; CDR3aa: CASSLEWADEQFF
len: 15; j_gene: TRBJ2-7; d_gene: TRBD1; v_gene: TRBV5-1; abundance: .; CDR3nt: TGCGCCAGCAGCTCCGGGGACAGGGCCCGCTACGAGCAGTACTTC; CDR3aa: CASSSGDRARYEQYF
len: 14; j_gene: TRBJ1-1; d_gene: .; v_gene: TRBV2; abundance: .; CDR3nt: TGTGCCAGCAAAGAGACGGAACTCCGCCATGAAGCTTTCTTT; CDR3aa: CASKETELRHEAFF
len: 13; j_gene: TRBJ2-7; d_gene: .; v_gene: TRBV7-6; abundance: once; CDR3nt: TGTGCCAGCAGCTCATTTCGGACTTACGAGCAGTACTTC; CDR3aa: CASSSFRTYEQYF
len: 16; j_gene: TRBJ1-6; d_gene: TRBD1; v_gene: TRBV4-3; abundance: .; CDR3nt: TGCGCCAGCAGCCAATCAGAGGGACAGGCTAATTCACCCCTCCACTTT; CDR3aa: CASSQSEGQANSPLHF
len: 14; j_gene: TRBJ1-1; d_gene: .; v_gene: TRBV19; abundance: .; CDR3nt: TGTGCCAGTAGTCCTCGCCAGGAAAACACTGAAGCTTTCTTT; CDR3aa: CASSPRQENTEAFF
len: 15; j_gene: TRBJ1-1; d_gene: TRBD1; v_gene: TRBV2; abundance: .; CDR3nt: TGTGCCAGCAGCCGCTCCACCCAGGGGGACACTGAAGCTTTCTTT; CDR3aa: CASSRSTQGDTEAFF
len: 18; j_gene: TRBJ2-1; d_gene: .; v_gene: TRBV15; abundance: .; CDR3nt: TGTGCCACCAGCAGAGCTATTTCACCCCGGAAAGGGGACAATGAGCAGTTCTTC; CDR3aa: CATSRAISPRKGDNEQFF
len: 14; j_gene: TRBJ2-1; d_gene: .; v_gene: TRBV19; abundance: .; CDR3nt: TGTGCCAGTACCTCCGCGGGCGTTTACAATGAGCAGTTCTTC; CDR3aa: CASTSAGVYNEQFF
len: 13; j_gene: TRBJ2-1; d_gene: TRBD2; v_gene: TRBV25-1; abundance: .; CDR3nt: TGTGCCAGTGGTGTAGCGGGAGGGGATGAGCAGTTCTTC; CDR3aa: CASGVAGGDEQFF
len: 13; j_gene: TRBJ1-1; d_gene: TRBD1; v_gene: TRBV5-1; abundance: .; CDR3nt: TGCGCCAGCAGCGGAGACAGGGTCGCTGAAGCTTTCTTT; CDR3aa: CASSGDRVAEAFF